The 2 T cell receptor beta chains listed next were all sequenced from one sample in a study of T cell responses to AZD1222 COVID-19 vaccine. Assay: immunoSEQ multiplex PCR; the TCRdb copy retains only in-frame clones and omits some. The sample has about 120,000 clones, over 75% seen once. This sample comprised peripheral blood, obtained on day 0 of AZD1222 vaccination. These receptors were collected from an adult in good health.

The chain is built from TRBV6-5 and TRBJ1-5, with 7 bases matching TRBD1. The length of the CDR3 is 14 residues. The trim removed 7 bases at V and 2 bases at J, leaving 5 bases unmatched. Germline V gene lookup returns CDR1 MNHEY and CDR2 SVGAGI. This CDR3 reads CASTLGQGNQPQHF. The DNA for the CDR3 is TGTGCCAGCACACTCGGACAGGGCAATCAGCCCCAGCATTTT.

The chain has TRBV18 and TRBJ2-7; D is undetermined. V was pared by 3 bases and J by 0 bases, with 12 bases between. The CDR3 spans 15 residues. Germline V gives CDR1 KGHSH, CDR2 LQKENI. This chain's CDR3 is CASSPIRALSYEQYF. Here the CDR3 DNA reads TGTGCCAGCTCACCCATTAGGGCCCTCTCCTACGAGCAGTACTTC.